This T cell receptor beta chain was identified in a study of blood T cells in healthy people across ages (dated by TCRdb to the mid-2010s). Study-level background: Template switching captured roughly one uniquely barcoded TCR beta cDNA molecule per two T cells in model experiments. The study measured age-related changes in TCR beta repertoire diversity using deep sequencing normalized with unique cDNA molecular identifiers. To avoid experimental bias, donors of different ages were randomly spread across the sequencing lanes. Using the same blood draw, the study looked at two additional independent replicas of 1 million unique cDNA reads for two donors, one aged 18 to 30 and the other aged 80 or older. The donors were split into four age groups: young (average 16 years), middle-aged (39), aged (more than 60) and long-lived (over 75). Points the paper makes about the study in general: Observed TCR beta diversity correlated strongly with the percentage of naive T cells measured by flow cytometry. Estimates of total diversity from one million sequenced T cells were regarded as lower bounds and underestimates. Because donor CMV infection status was unknown, age-related changes in expanded clonotypes were potentially confounded. Bulk unsorted PBMC profiling prevented conclusive comparison of naive and antigen-experienced compartments. Compared with the aged group, more naive CD4+ T cells, fewer expanded clones and increased TCR diversity were shown by the long-lived group, suggesting age selection. As age increased, observed TCR beta diversity per million T cells dropped in a roughly linear way, and a significant reduction was already evident by age 40.

Concerning this clonotype: Its antigen remains unidentified. Nothing much larger sits one base from this clone, and base qualities are not available.

The donors were roughly 39 Caucasian individuals from Russia, aged roughly 6 to 95 years, who were systemically healthy. Each donor gave about 10 milliliters of peripheral blood, drawn into EDTA-treated Vacutainer tubes. Ficoll-Paque density-gradient centrifugation was used to isolate PBMCs, with at least 6 million obtained per sample. Trizol reagent was used to extract total RNA from PBMCs, with at least 6 micrograms per sample. For every donor, an aliquot of PBMCs went through flow cytometry to measure the percentages of naive CD45RAhigh/CD27high T cells. V is clipped by 2 bases and J by 6 bases, and the sequence between their germline boundaries is 17 bases long. The germline V gene (reference sequence) gives CDR1 as MNHNY and CDR2 as SVGAGI. Inclusive of the bounding cysteine and phenylalanine, the CDR3 is 15 residues long. This entry keeps only the CDR3 DNA: 45 bases, framed from base 1. Receptor amplification or capture employed 5' RACE. Sequencer: Illumina HiSeq 2500. A second roughly 7 to 11 cycle PCR used a sample-barcoded 5' primer and a J-beta primer mix. Each TCR beta cDNA molecule received a unique molecular identifier from a template-switch 5' adaptor carrying 12 random nucleotides. Each sample yielded at least 3 million CDR3-containing paired-end reads. First-strand cDNA synthesis was performed from all RNA using the Mint cDNA synthesis kit, with priming by a TRBC-specific oligonucleotide. Following uracil-DNA glycosylase treatment, all cDNA underwent a first 18-cycle PCR with the universal primers M1SS and BC2_uni_R. In the original analysis: For normalization, 1 million high-quality reads were randomly selected from each sample, with every read carrying a distinct molecular identifier. Instead of being binned into consensus sequences, reads that shared molecular identifiers were thrown out. MiTCR, set to a Q25 quality threshold and the strictest error-elimination algorithm, was used for CDR3 identification, clonotype clustering and error correction. A nonparametric unseen species model with Euler transformation was used to estimate lower-bound total TCR beta diversity. The raw public data were reprocessed by TCRdb itself: fastp quality trimming at Q25, MiXCR clonotype calling, in-frame beta chains only. Records with the same CDR3 protein are collapsed into one entry carrying the most frequent genes and DNA. V and J calls and clone size were set by TCRdb, not the authors. This sample has roughly 800,000 distinct CDR3 sequences in its table, and roughly 50% of those were observed once. The ten largest account for approximately 21% of the sample.

The rearrangement joined TRBV6-6 to TRBJ2-7; TRBD1 could be the D gene, as 6 bases match. This receptor was identified in a young man in good health. The sequenced sample was blood. CDR3 sequence: CASSYGGPGRAEQYF. The DNA reads TGTGCCAGCAGTTACGGGGGCCCAGGTCGGGCCGAGCAGTACTTC.